The rows below give T cell receptor beta chains drawn from one sample of a study of T cells in Graves' hyperthyroidism and ophthalmopathy. TCRdb redid the calling of the multiplex PCR reads with MiXCR, one entry per CDR3 protein. The sample yields around 450,000 distinct CDR3 sequences, 12% to 15% seen once. The sample was blood. These receptors came from a young woman with Graves' hyperthyroidism. The CDR3 runs from the conserved cysteine through the conserved F or W. The D gene is left open where the match is weak. Size is stated for part of the rows, as once, few or many counts, or as a class when the clone is expanded.

abundance	v_gene	d_gene	j_gene	CDR3nt	CDR3aa
few	TRBV6-1	NA	TRBJ2-1	TGTGCCAGCAGTTCAGAAGACGGCTCCTACAATGAGCAGTTCTTC	CASSSEDGSYNEQFF
NA	TRBV4-1	TRBD2	TRBJ2-1	TGCGCCAGCACCCGACTAGCGGGAGCCCCCCGGGATGAGCAGTTCTTC	CASTRLAGAPRDEQFF
many	TRBV11-3	NA	TRBJ2-3	TGTGCCAGCAGCTTAGGCAGCGGGTCTAGCACAGATACGCAGTATTTT	CASSLGSGSSTDTQYF
NA	TRBV20-1	NA	TRBJ2-2	TGCAGTGCTATAGACAGACACACCGGGGAGCTGTTTTTT	CSAIDRHTGELFF
many	TRBV27	NA	TRBJ2-3	TGTGCCAGCAGCTCCTTTGTCCGGGGCCCAGATACGCAGTATTTT	CASSSFVRGPDTQYF
many	TRBV30	TRBD2	TRBJ2-1	TGTGCCTGGAGTGTTGGGCTAGCGGGCCCCATAGGCGATGAGCAGTTCTTC	CAWSVGLAGPIGDEQFF
many	TRBV7-9	NA	TRBJ2-1	TGTGCCAGCAGCTTAGGCCGGACTATCTTGGGTGAGCAGTTCTTC	CASSLGRTILGEQFF
many	TRBV20-1	TRBD2	TRBJ2-5	TGCAGTGCTAGGGGGACTAGCGGGAGTTTGGAGACCCAGTACTTC	CSARGTSGSLETQYF
few	TRBV18	NA	TRBJ2-1	TGTGCCAGCTCACCACAGCGGGTCTCCTACAATGAGCAGTTCTTC	CASSPQRVSYNEQFF
many	TRBV30	NA	TRBJ2-5	TGTGCCTGGAGTGTACAGATCCAAGAGACCCAGTACTTC	CAWSVQIQETQYF
few	TRBV6-1	NA	TRBJ2-7	TGTGCCAGCAGTTTTAACCAGGGCTACTACGAGCAGTACTTC	CASSFNQGYYEQYF
many	TRBV20-1	NA	TRBJ2-7	TGCAGTGGTACAGCGGAATCCTACGAGCAGTACTTC	CSGTAESYEQYF
few	TRBV7-8	NA	TRBJ2-7	TGTGCCAGCAGCTTAACTCCGGGAGAAGGATACGAGCAGTACTTC	CASSLTPGEGYEQYF
many	TRBV7-2	NA	TRBJ1-5	TGTGCCAGCAGCTTATATCAGTGGCAGCCCCAGCATTTT	CASSLYQWQPQHF
few	TRBV19	NA	TRBJ1-2	TGTGCCAGTAGTATCTGGTCAGCGTCCGACTCCTATGGCTACACCTTC	CASSIWSASDSYGYTF
many	TRBV20-1	NA	TRBJ1-1	TGCAGTGCTAGAACTGGGTCTCTGAACACTGAAGCTTTCTTT	CSARTGSLNTEAFF
few	TRBV29-1	NA	TRBJ2-1	TGCAGCGTTGAGTTTGGTGGGAGTGCGGTCAATGAGCAGTTCTTC	CSVEFGGSAVNEQFF
many	TRBV5-1	TRBD2	TRBJ2-1	TGCGCCAGCAGCGCGGGGACTATCGAGCAGTTCTTC	CASSAGTIEQFF
NA	TRBV3-1	TRBD1	TRBJ1-2	TGTGCCAGCAGCCCCGGGACAGTTGGTGGCTACACCTTC	CASSPGTVGGYTF
many	TRBV11-2	NA	TRBJ2-7	TGTGCCAGCAGCTTAGCTGGGGGGCCCGGCTACGAGCAGTACTTC	CASSLAGGPGYEQYF
NA	TRBV18	NA	TRBJ2-5	TGTGCCAGCTCACGGTGGCAGGGAGAAGAGACCCAGTACTTC	CASSRWQGEETQYF
NA	TRBV11-2	NA	TRBJ2-7	TGTGCCAGCAGCGGAGAGGGCTACGAGCAGTACTTC	CASSGEGYEQYF
many	TRBV7-2	TRBD1	TRBJ1-1	TGTGCCAGCAGACGGGCAGGGGGCTTTATAGGAGTACATAAGATGAACACTGAAGCTTTCTTT	CASRRAGGFIGVHKMNTEAFF
many	TRBV10-3	TRBD1	TRBJ1-1	TGTGCCATCAGACCGGACAGGGTGGCTGAAGCTTTCTTT	CAIRPDRVAEAFF
many	TRBV7-2	TRBD1	TRBJ1-1	TGTGCCAGCAGCTTAGTTACAGGGGGCAGGAACACTGAAGCTTTCTTT	CASSLVTGGRNTEAFF
many	TRBV5-1	TRBD2	TRBJ2-3	TGCGCCAGCAGCCCGGGGGGACCAAGAGGAGATACGCAGTATTTT	CASSPGGPRGDTQYF
many	TRBV10-3	TRBD1	TRBJ2-2	TGTGCCATCGACGGGACAGGGGGCGGTTTGAACACCGGGGAGCTGTTTTTT	CAIDGTGGGLNTGELFF
NA	TRBV7-9	NA	TRBJ2-7	TGTGCCAGCAGTTCTGACGGCGACCTACCCTCCTACGAGCAGTACTTC	CASSSDGDLPSYEQYF
few	TRBV29-1	NA	TRBJ2-7	TGCAGCGTTGCCACTAGATTTTCAACCTACGAGCAGTACTTC	CSVATRFSTYEQYF
many	TRBV7-2	NA	TRBJ1-5	TGTGCCAGCAGCCAAGGGTCCCAGGGGAATCAGCCCCAGCATTTT	CASSQGSQGNQPQHF
many	TRBV6-6	NA	TRBJ1-1	TGTGCCAGCAGTTACAGGACTACGACCCTAGGCACTGAAGCTTTCTTT	CASSYRTTTLGTEAFF
many	TRBV28	TRBD2	TRBJ2-7	TGTGCCAGCTCAACGGGCCCTAGCGGGAGCTACGAGCAGTACTTC	CASSTGPSGSYEQYF
many	TRBV9	TRBD1	TRBJ1-1	TGTGCCAGCAGCGAGACCGGGACAGGGACTGAAGCTTTCTTT	CASSETGTGTEAFF
NA	TRBV24-1	TRBD1	TRBJ2-6	TGTGCCACCAGTGCAGCGGCAGGGGGCGGTTCTGGGGCCAACGTCCTGACTTTC	CATSAAAGGGSGANVLTF
few	TRBV5-5	TRBD1	TRBJ2-7	TGTGCCAGCAGCTTCCGACAGGGACCTACCTACGAGCAGTACTTC	CASSFRQGPTYEQYF
many	TRBV7-2	NA	TRBJ2-7	TGTGCCAGCAACAACGCAGGGACTTACGAGCAGTACTTC	CASNNAGTYEQYF
NA	TRBV5-5	NA	TRBJ2-2	TGTGCCAGCAGCTTGGAGATTTCAGTGCCCGTTTACCCCAACACCGGGGAGCTGTTTTTT	CASSLEISVPVYPNTGELFF
NA	TRBV9	NA	TRBJ2-1	TGTGCCAGCAGCGTTAATGGTGGGAATGAGCAGTTCTTC	CASSVNGGNEQFF
many	TRBV18	TRBD1	TRBJ2-1	TGTGCCAGCTCACCCCGGACAGGGGCGCTTTACAATGAGCAGTTCTTC	CASSPRTGALYNEQFF
many	TRBV6-2/TRBV6-3	NA	TRBJ2-7	TGTGCCAGCAGTTACTTCGGACAGATCGAGCAGTACTTC	CASSYFGQIEQYF
NA	TRBV9	TRBD1	TRBJ2-1	TGTGCCAGCAGCCCCCACAGGGGCTCCTACAATGAGCAGTTCTTC	CASSPHRGSYNEQFF
many	TRBV5-6	NA	TRBJ1-2	TGTGCCAGCAGCGACTGGGGTGTGGTCTATGGCTACACCTTC	CASSDWGVVYGYTF
many	TRBV5-1	TRBD2	TRBJ2-1	TGCGCCAGCAGCACAGGGACTAGCGGGAGCAATGAGCAGTTCTTC	CASSTGTSGSNEQFF
many	TRBV7-2	TRBD2	TRBJ2-4	TGTGCCAGCAGTTCCGGACTAGCGGGGGGGAATTTAGCCAAAAACATTCAGTACTTC	CASSSGLAGGNLAKNIQYF
many	TRBV28	TRBD1	TRBJ2-7	TGTGCCAGCAGTTCCCGGGACAGCTCCTACGAGCAGTACTTC	CASSSRDSSYEQYF
many	TRBV11-1	TRBD1	TRBJ2-3	TGTGCCAGCAGCTTGGGACTGGGACAGGGGACAGATACGCAGTATTTT	CASSLGLGQGTDTQYF
NA	TRBV10-2	NA	TRBJ2-2	TGCGCCAGCAGTGAGTCCCAGGGCCAAACCGGGGAGCTGTTTTTT	CASSESQGQTGELFF
NA	TRBV5-5	NA	TRBJ2-3	TGTGCCAGCAGCTTGGAAGTCCACACAGATACGCAGTATTTT	CASSLEVHTDTQYF
NA	TRBV4-2	TRBD1	TRBJ2-7	TGTGCCAGCAGCCACGAACAGGGGGCTAGCTACGAGCAGTACTTC	CASSHEQGASYEQYF
many	TRBV5-1	NA	TRBJ1-5	TGCGCCAGCAGCTTGGGGGGTCCCTATCAGCCCCAGCATTTT	CASSLGGPYQPQHF
many	TRBV11-2	NA	TRBJ1-1	TGTGCCAGCAGCATGGGTTCTGGAACTGAAGCTTTCTTT	CASSMGSGTEAFF
NA	TRBV30	NA	TRBJ1-1	TGTGCCTGGAGTCCTGTCACTGAAGCTTTCTTT	CAWSPVTEAFF
many	TRBV28	NA	TRBJ2-3	TGTGCCAGCAGCCGGAGTACTAGCACAGATACGCAGTATTTT	CASSRSTSTDTQYF
few	TRBV19	TRBD2	TRBJ2-3	TGTGCCAGTAAGTGGGCTAGCGGGACGGATACGCAGTATTTT	CASKWASGTDTQYF
NA	TRBV12-3/TRBV12-4	NA	TRBJ1-1	TGTGCCAGCAGCCCCGACGGCATGAACACTGAAGCTTTCTTT	CASSPDGMNTEAFF
many	TRBV5-1	NA	TRBJ1-1	TGCGCCAGCAGCTTGACAGGGAAGCACACTGAAGCTTTCTTT	CASSLTGKHTEAFF
many	TRBV5-6	TRBD2	TRBJ2-1	TGTGCCAGCAGCCAACGACCGAGCGGGACCTACAATGAGCAGTTCTTC	CASSQRPSGTYNEQFF
NA	TRBV4-1	NA	TRBJ1-1	TGCGCCAGCAGCGAAAGGGGCAGGGTTTTAGAGAACACTGAAGCTTTCTTT	CASSERGRVLENTEAFF
NA	TRBV6-1	NA	TRBJ1-5	TGTGCCAGCAGACCGACCCGGAGGAGCAATCAGCCCCAGCATTTT	CASRPTRRSNQPQHF
many	TRBV30	TRBD1	TRBJ2-1	TGTGCCGGGACAGGGGGAGTAAATGAGCAGTTCTTC	CAGTGGVNEQFF